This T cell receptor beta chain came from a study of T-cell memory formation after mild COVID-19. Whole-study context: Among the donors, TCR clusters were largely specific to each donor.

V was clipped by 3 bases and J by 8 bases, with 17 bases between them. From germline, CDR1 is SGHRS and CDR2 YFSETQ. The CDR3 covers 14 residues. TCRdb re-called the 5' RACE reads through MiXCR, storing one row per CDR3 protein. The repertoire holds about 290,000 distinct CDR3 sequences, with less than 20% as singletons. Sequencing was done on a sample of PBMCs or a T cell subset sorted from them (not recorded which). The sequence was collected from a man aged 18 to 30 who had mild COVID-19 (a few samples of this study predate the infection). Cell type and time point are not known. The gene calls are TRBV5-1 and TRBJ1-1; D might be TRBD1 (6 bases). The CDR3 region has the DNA TGCGCCAGCAGCTGGATGGACAGAAGGACCGAAGCTTTCTTT. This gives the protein CASSWMDRRTEAFF.